The 31 T cell receptor beta chains below all came from one sample that was sequenced in a study of blood T cells in healthy people across ages. A second roughly 6 to 11 cycle PCR used barcoded and J-beta primers. TCRdb reprocessed the 5' RACE reads with MiXCR, giving one entry per CDR3 protein. The repertoire consists of about 500,000 distinct CDR3 sequences, with less than 25% occurring once and the leading ten covering less than 9%. These data are also associated with another study on T cells of mothers and their children.

Sequenced: blood. The receptors were gathered from a boy aged 5-17 years in good health.

The rearrangement uses TRBV28 and TRBJ2-5, with 10 bases fitting TRBD1. Germline V gives CDR1 MDHEN, CDR2 SYDVKM. V lost 8 bases to trimming and J lost 7 bases; unmatched junction nucleotides: 1. The CDR3 runs 11 residues. The CDR3 protein is CASGTGATQYF. In nucleotides, the CDR3 is TGTGCCAGCGGGACAGGGGCGACCCAGTACTTC.

This clonotype was detected only a few times. This chain uses TRBV28 with TRBJ2-2; D uncertain. Trimming shortened V by 8 bases and J by 6 bases, and 13 bases separated the two germline ends. Germline assignment: CDR1 MDHEN and CDR2 SYDVKM. CDR3 size: 13 residues. The CDR3 coding sequence is TGTGCCAGCGCCGGTCTGGTGGCCGGGGAGCTGTTTTTT. It is translated as CASAGLVAGELFF.

The table lists this clonotype with a few counts. This chain uses TRBV28 with TRBJ2-1; D may be TRBD2 (6 bases). The V gene's germline CDR1 is MDHEN and CDR2 SYDVKM. V was clipped by 2 bases and J by 10 bases, with 15 bases between them. The CDR3 is 14 amino acids. CDR3 amino acids: CASSLGVRSGEQFF. The CDR3 coding sequence is TGTGCCAGCAGTTTAGGGGTGAGGAGCGGGGAGCAGTTCTTC.

This clonotype has at least ten counts. This sequence joins TRBV28 and TRBJ2-7; TRBD1 aligns across 8 bases. The CDR3 loop spans 16 amino acids. With 5 bases clipped from V and 0 bases from J, the junction kept 9 bases outside the gene matches. From germline, CDR1 is MDHEN and CDR2 SYDVKM. The DNA for the CDR3 is TGTGCCAGCAGTCCTCGGACAGGGCAGAGCTCCTACGAGCAGTACTTC. Protein product: CASSPRTGQSSYEQYF.

Comments on this clonotype: Its ends do not fully match the called genes, so a read error is possible. The V gene is TRBV7-2, the J gene TRBJ2-2; either TRBD1 or TRBD2 may supply D (5 bases each). The CDR3 spans 16 residues. Germline CDR1 is SGHTA and CDR2 is FQGNSA. CDR3 protein: CASSLWRRENTGELFF. Written as DNA, the CDR3 is TGTGCCAGCAGCTTATGGCGCAGGGAGAACACCGGGGAGCTATTTTTT.

V usage is TRBV6-2 or TRBV6-3 and J usage is TRBJ2-3; no definite D call. The CDR3 is made up of 19 amino acids. CDR1 MNHEY and CDR2 SVGEGT come from the germline V gene. V lost 5 bases to trimming and J lost 0 bases, with 24 bases between them. CDR3 bases: TGTGCCAGCAGTCACCGAAGAAAATCGACAACTACTAGCACAGATACGCAGTATTTT. This translates into CASSHRRKSTTTSTDTQYF.

This clonotype was recorded at least ten times. The chain recombines TRBV7-8 with TRBJ2-7, with TRBD1 identical over 8 bases. The CDR3 contains 13 residues. V trimming: 3 bases; J trimming: 7 bases; junction bases outside the gene matches: 5. CDR1 SGHVS and CDR2 FQNEAQ come from the germline V gene. CDR3 DNA: TGTGCCAGCAGCTTCTTGACAGGGGATGAGCAGTACTTC. This sequence encodes CASSFLTGDEQYF. The variable domain in full, completed from reference TRBV7-8 and TRBJ2-7, reads GAGVSQSPRYKVAKRGQDVALRCDPISGHVSLFWYQQALGQGPEFLTYFQNEAQLDKSGLPSDRFFAERPEGSVSTLKIQRTQQEDSAVYLCASSFLTGDEQYFGPGTRLTVT.

This sequence joins TRBV7-8 and TRBJ2-1; D perhaps matches TRBD1 (6 bases). The CDR3 has 16 residues. CDR1 and CDR2 from the germline V gene are SGHVS and FQNEAQ. V lost 5 bases, J lost 3 bases, and 17 bases lay in between. Written as DNA, the CDR3 is TGTGCCAGCAGCCCGTGGCTAGGGGGTAGCTACAATGAGCAGTTCTTC. Translation: CASSPWLGGSYNEQFF.

V and J are TRBV25-1 and TRBJ2-5, with D possibly being TRBD2 (5 bases). This CDR3 contains 12 residues. V lost 10 bases to trimming and J lost 0 bases, with 9 bases between them. From germline, CDR1 is MGHDK and CDR2 SYGVNS. CDR3 protein: CAIGEYQETQYF. The CDR3 coding sequence is TGTGCCATCGGGGAGTACCAAGAGACCCAGTACTTC.

The CDR3, as DNA: TGCAGTGCTAGAGAAAATGTTGGGGGCACCTCCTACGAGCAGTACTTC. Protein sequence: CSARENVGGTSYEQYF. The chain employs TRBV20-1 and TRBJ2-7; a weak D match, TRBD1 (6 bases). CDR3 size: 16 residues. Germline V lookup: CDR1 DFQATT, CDR2 SNEGSKA (reference sequence). The V gene lost 0 bases and the J gene lost 0 bases, with 15 bases spanning the gap.

As concerns this clonotype: Germline and junction disagree at one end, which may indicate a read error. This chain joins TRBV7-2 and TRBJ2-7; TRBD2 is a possible D gene (5 bases). The CDR3 has 15 residues. Germline V gene sequence: CDR1 SGHTA, CDR2 FQGNSA. The CDR3 is CASSSTPRGSYEQNF. For the CDR3, the DNA is TGTGCCAGCAGCTCGACACCCCGGGGATCCTACGAGCAGAACTTC.

The chain links TRBV18 to TRBJ1-2; no clear D gene. The length of the CDR3 is 13 residues. The germline gives CDR1 KGHSH, CDR2 LQKENI. Trimming removed 3 bases from V and 4 bases from J, with 9 bases in between. The CDR3 region is CASSPASRYGYTF. The CDR3 bases are TGTGCCAGCTCACCGGCCTCCCGCTATGGCTACACCTTC.

The rearrangement uses TRBV7-9 and TRBJ2-5; the match to TRBD1 covers 8 bases. Germline loops: CDR1 SEHNR, CDR2 FQNEAQ (reference sequence). V lost 3 bases and J lost 1; bases outside the gene matches: 4. CDR3 length: 15 amino acids. The chain's CDR3 is CASSFSDRGQETQYF. The CDR3 DNA sequence: TGTGCCAGCAGCTTTAGCGACAGGGGCCAAGAGACCCAGTACTTC.

The V call is TRBV20-1, the J call TRBJ1-5, with D maybe TRBD1 (5 bases). The CDR3 sequence is 13 residues long. Looked up from germline, CDR1 is DFQATT and CDR2 is SNEGSKA (reference sequence). V lost 3 bases and J 4 bases, leaving 10 bases between the germline ends. The CDR3 sequence is CSARYRGNQPQHF. CDR3 sequence (DNA): TGCAGTGCTAGGTATCGGGGGAATCAGCCCCAGCATTTT.

In its sample, this clonotype was seen a few times. The chain joins TRBV5-1 to TRBJ1-1, with D unclear. CDR3 length: 14 residues. Trimming left V 2 bases short and J 4 bases short, with 12 bases between. Germline V gene lookup returns CDR1 SGHRS and CDR2 YFSETQ. CDR3: CASSLVIGSTEAFF. Here the CDR3 DNA reads TGCGCCAGCAGCTTAGTTATAGGGAGCACTGAAGCTTTCTTT. Supplemented by reference TRBV5-1 and TRBJ1-1, the full variable domain reads KAGVTQTPRYLIKTRGQQVTLSCSPISGHRSVSWYQQTPGQGLQFLFEYFSETQRNKGNFPGRFSGRQFSNSRSEMNVSTLELGDSALYLCASSLVIGSTEAFFGQGTRLTVV.

This chain links TRBV5-1 with TRBJ2-3; weak D call: TRBD2 (6 bases). V lost 6 bases, J lost 4 bases, and 12 bases lay in between. The germline V gene encodes CDR1 SGHRS and CDR2 YFSETQ. This CDR3 region has 13 residues. CDR3 region: CASTRRGADTQYF. The CDR3 nucleotides read TGCGCCAGCACCAGGCGGGGCGCAGATACGCAGTATTTT.

This clonotype was observed a few times. The chain employs TRBV10-3 and TRBJ2-1, with D perhaps TRBD2 (6 bases). Per germline, CDR1 ENHRY and CDR2 SYGVKD. The CDR3 is 13 amino acids. Trimming took off 2 bases at V and 6 bases at J, with 8 bases between the two ends. CDR3 DNA sequence: TGTGCCATCAGTGAGGCCGGGGGCAATGAGCAGTTCTTC. This gives the protein CAISEAGGNEQFF.

The V gene is TRBV20-1, the J gene TRBJ2-1, with a weak D call TRBD2 (7 bases). Germline CDR1 and CDR2: DFQATT and SNEGSKA (reference sequence). This CDR3 has 18 amino acids. CDR3 coding DNA: TGCAGCCTTAAGGGGGACTATTCGCCAACCTACTCCTACAATGAGCAGTTCTTC. Amino acids: CSLKGDYSPTYSYNEQFF.

The rearrangement links TRBV4-1 to TRBJ1-5; no clear D. Deletions cut 1 base from V and 7 bases from J, with 11 bases between. Germline CDR1 is MGHRA and CDR2 is YSYEKL. The CDR3 has 14 residues. In DNA, the CDR3 is TGCGCCAGCAGCCAAGTTTCTTCGGGACAGCCCCAGCATTTT. Translated, it gives CASSQVSSGQPQHF.

This clonotype was seen a few times. This chain uses TRBV7-2 with TRBJ2-5; D remains ambiguous. The CDR3 sequence is 14 residues long. Deletions cut 4 bases from V and 4 bases from J, with 13 bases between. CDR1 SGHTA and CDR2 FQGNSA come from the germline V gene. In DNA form, the CDR3 reads TGTGCCAGCAGCTCTTGGGCGTGGGGAGAGACCCAGTACTTC. Its translation is CASSSWAWGETQYF.

The chain links TRBV12-3 or TRBV12-4 to TRBJ2-3; the match to TRBD2 covers 7 bases. The CDR3 is made up of 15 amino acids. V lost 2 bases and J lost 5; bases outside the gene matches: 7. The CDR3 nucleotides are TGTGCCAGCAGTTTACGCGGGAGTTCTGTAGATACGCAGTATTTT. Encoded protein: CASSLRGSSVDTQYF.

The chain employs TRBV29-1 and TRBJ2-3; 7 bases map to TRBD1. The CDR3 totals 13 residues. J was trimmed by 2 bases and V by 7 bases; bases with no gene match: 6. Germline CDR1 and CDR2: SQVTM and ANQGSEA. CDR3 residues: CSAGTVLTDTQYF. The DNA of the CDR3 is TGCAGCGCTGGGACAGTACTCACAGATACGCAGTATTTT.

The chain carries TRBV7-2 and TRBJ2-5; D gene ambiguous. CDR3 length equals 14 residues. V was shortened by 5 bases and J by 2 bases, with 12 bases between the two germline ends. From germline, CDR1 is SGHTA and CDR2 FQGNSA. The CDR3 DNA reads as TGTGCCAGCAGCGAAGCCGGGCCACAAGAGACCCAGTACTTC. It encodes CASSEAGPQETQYF.

This clonotype occurred a few times. The chain carries TRBV2 and TRBJ1-5; D unclear. This CDR3 region has 16 residues. Germline lookup yields CDR1 SNHLY and CDR2 FYNNEI. V was trimmed by 0 bases and J by 4 bases, leaving 13 bases between them. As DNA, the CDR3 is TGTGCCAGCAGTGAAGCGCTTCATGTCTTAAATCAGCCCCAGCATTTT. As protein: CASSEALHVLNQPQHF. Full variable domain (rest looked up from reference TRBV2 and TRBJ1-5): EPEVTQTPSHQVTQMGQEVILRCVPISNHLYFYWYRQILGQKVEFLVSFYNNEISEKSEIFDDQFSVERPDGSNFTLKIRSTKLEDSAMYFCASSEALHVLNQPQHFGDGTRLSIL.

The chain couples TRBV20-1 to TRBJ2-1, with a weak D call TRBD1 (6 bases). This CDR3 spans 14 amino acids. Trimming shortened V by 5 bases and J by 0 bases, and 11 bases separated the two germline ends. Germline V CDR1 and CDR2: DFQATT, SNEGSKA (reference sequence). This CDR3 reads CSARQDSSYNEQFF. The CDR3 DNA reads as TGCAGTGCTCGACAGGACAGCTCCTACAATGAGCAGTTCTTC.

This clonotype was counted only a few times. The chain couples TRBV5-6 to TRBJ2-1; 7 nucleotides align to TRBD1. CDR1 and CDR2 from the germline V gene are SGHDT and YYEEEE. Trimming removed 5 bases from V and 2 bases from J; junction bases left unmatched: 13. The length of the CDR3 is 17 residues. CDR3 bases: TGTGCCAGCAGGGATAGGGCCAGGGGGTCAACCTACAATGAGCAGTTCTTC. Protein product: CASRDRARGSTYNEQFF.

The chain carries TRBV28 and TRBJ1-2; 12 bases are a match to TRBD1. V lost 4 bases, J lost 6 bases, and 6 bases stayed unmatched. Germline CDR1 reads MDHEN; CDR2 reads SYDVKM. This CDR3 is built from 15 residues. The CDR3 DNA follows: TGTGCCAGCAGTTCAAGGGGACAGGGGGCGCATGGCTACACCTTC. Protein product: CASSSRGQGAHGYTF.

This clonotype has a count of ten or more. This sequence joins TRBV2 and TRBJ1-1; D possibly corresponds to TRBD1 (5 bases). The CDR3 is 14 residues long. From germline, CDR1 is SNHLY and CDR2 FYNNEI. V lost 2 bases and J 4 bases, leaving 11 bases between the germline ends. The CDR3 spells CASSEHGGSTEAFF. CDR3 in DNA: TGTGCCAGCAGTGAACACGGGGGGTCCACTGAAGCTTTCTTT. The entire variable domain, with the rest obtained from reference TRBV2 and TRBJ1-1, is as follows: EPEVTQTPSHQVTQMGQEVILRCVPISNHLYFYWYRQILGQKVEFLVSFYNNEISEKSEIFDDQFSVERPDGSNFTLKIRSTKLEDSAMYFCASSEHGGSTEAFFGQGTRLTVV.

The chain links TRBV14 to TRBJ2-1; D not certain. The CDR3 is made up of 13 amino acids. The germline V gene encodes CDR1 SGHDN and CDR2 FVKESK. The V end was cut by 4 bases, the J end by 9 bases, with 13 bases between. CDR3 in DNA: TGTGCCAGCAGCCGGGCCAGGACGGCTGAGCAGTTCTTC. Translation gives CASSRARTAEQFF.

This clonotype appeared a few times. The chain links TRBV27 to TRBJ2-5; D might be TRBD1 (6 bases). The J call is in doubt because the DNA end fits TRBJ2-7 better. The CDR3 is 14 residues long. Germline CDR1 is MNHEY and CDR2 is SMNVEV (reference sequence). The DNA for the CDR3 is TGTGCCAGCAGTTTATCCCCAGGGGCGTACGAGCAGTACTTC. It codes for CASSLSPGAYEQYF.

This clonotype was recorded a few times. The chain joins TRBV7-9 to TRBJ2-3; perhaps TRBD2 as D (6 bases). The CDR3 is 13 residues long. V dropped 4 bases and J dropped 5 bases, with 10 bases sitting between them. The germline V gene encodes CDR1 SEHNR and CDR2 FQNEAQ (reference sequence). The CDR3 protein is CASSWGTGDTQYF. The CDR3 DNA is TGTGCCAGCAGCTGGGGGACTGGAGATACGCAGTATTTT.